This T cell receptor (beta chain) originates from a study of T cells after yellow fever vaccination. Study observations and caveats: Secondary responses were weaker yet peaked faster, day 5 versus 15.

The CDR3 consists of 14 residues. Germline loops: CDR1 SGHNT, CDR2 YYREEE (reference sequence). V lost 3 bases and J lost 5, with 14 bases in between. A remark on this clonotype: The antigen is unknown.

TCRdb redid the calling of the 5' RACE reads with MiXCR, one entry per CDR3 protein. The sample has some 500,000 distinct CDR3 sequences, roughly 14% seen once; the top ten hold around an eighth. The sample was PBMCs, taken on the day of the yellow fever booster vaccination. The source of this sequence is a man under 40 who received the YFV17D yellow fever vaccine. This sequence joins TRBV5-4 and TRBJ2-5, with a possible D match to TRBD2 (6 bases). CDR3 loop: CASSWGESRETQYF. The DNA of the CDR3 is TGTGCCAGCAGCTGGGGGGAAAGTCGGGAGACCCAGTACTTC. The whole variable domain, filled in from reference TRBV5-4 and TRBJ2-5, reads ETGVTQSPTHLIKTRGQQVTLRCSSQSGHNTVSWYQQALGQGPQFIFQYYREEENGRGNFPPRFSGLQFPNYSSELNVNALELDDSALYLCASSWGESRETQYFGPGTRLLVL.